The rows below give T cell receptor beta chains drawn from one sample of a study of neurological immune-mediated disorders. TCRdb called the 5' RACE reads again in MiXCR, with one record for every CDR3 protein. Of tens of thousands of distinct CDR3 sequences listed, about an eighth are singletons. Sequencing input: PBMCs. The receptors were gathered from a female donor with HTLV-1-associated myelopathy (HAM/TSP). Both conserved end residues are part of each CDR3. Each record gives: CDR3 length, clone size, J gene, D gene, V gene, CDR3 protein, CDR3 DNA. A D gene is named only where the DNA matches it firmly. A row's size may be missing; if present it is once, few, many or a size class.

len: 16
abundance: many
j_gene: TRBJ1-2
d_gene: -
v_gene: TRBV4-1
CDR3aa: CASSLKIAGTDYGYTF
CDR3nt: TGCGCCAGCAGCCTGAAGATAGCCGGGACGGACTATGGCTACACCTTC

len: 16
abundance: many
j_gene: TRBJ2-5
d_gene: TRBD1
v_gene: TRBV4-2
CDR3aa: CASSQDWDRGWETQYF
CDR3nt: TGTGCCAGCAGCCAAGATTGGGACAGGGGTTGGGAGACCCAGTACTTC

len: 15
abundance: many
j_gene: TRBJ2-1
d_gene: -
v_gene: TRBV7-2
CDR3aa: CASSLVTPIYNEQFF
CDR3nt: TGTGCCAGCAGCTTAGTGACCCCAATCTACAATGAGCAGTTCTTC

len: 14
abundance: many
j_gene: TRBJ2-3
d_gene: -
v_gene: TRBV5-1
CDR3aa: CASSIQGGTDTQYF
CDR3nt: TGCGCCAGCAGCATTCAGGGGGGGACAGATACGCAGTATTTT

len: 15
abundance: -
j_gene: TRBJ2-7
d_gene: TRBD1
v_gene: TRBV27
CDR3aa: CASSARPRTGDEQYF
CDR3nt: TGTGCCAGCAGTGCCCGCCCTCGGACAGGGGACGAGCAGTACTTC

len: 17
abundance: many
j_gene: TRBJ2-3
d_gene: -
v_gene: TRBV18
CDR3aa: CASSPPVGNWGTDTQYF
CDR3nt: TGTGCCAGCTCACCACCGGTGGGGAATTGGGGCACAGATACGCAGTATTTT

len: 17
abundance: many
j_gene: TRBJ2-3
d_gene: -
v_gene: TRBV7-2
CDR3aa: CASSPPRPQGYTDTQYF
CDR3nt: TGTGCCAGCAGCCCCCCCCGGCCACAGGGATACACAGATACGCAGTATTTT

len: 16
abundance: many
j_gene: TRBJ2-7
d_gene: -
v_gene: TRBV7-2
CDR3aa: CASSLGIRQESYEQYF
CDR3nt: TGTGCCAGCAGCTTAGGAATCCGTCAGGAGTCCTACGAGCAGTACTTC

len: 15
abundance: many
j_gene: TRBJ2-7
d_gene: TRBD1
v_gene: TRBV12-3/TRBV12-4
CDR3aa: CASSPGQGAVSEHYF
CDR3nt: TGTGCCAGCAGTCCCGGACAGGGGGCAGTTTCCGAGCACTACTTC

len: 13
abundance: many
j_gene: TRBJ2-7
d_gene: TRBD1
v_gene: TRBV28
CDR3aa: CASRGQEFSEQYF
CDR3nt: TGTGCCAGCAGGGGACAGGAGTTCAGCGAGCAGTACTTC

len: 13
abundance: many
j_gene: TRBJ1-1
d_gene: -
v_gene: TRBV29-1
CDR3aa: CSVDSGKRAEAFF
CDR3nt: TGCAGCGTAGACAGCGGGAAAAGGGCTGAAGCTTTCTTT

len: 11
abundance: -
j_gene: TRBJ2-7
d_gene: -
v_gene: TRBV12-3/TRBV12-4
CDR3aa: CASSSGPSQYF
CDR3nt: TGTGCCAGCAGTTCGGGTCCATCGCAGTACTTC

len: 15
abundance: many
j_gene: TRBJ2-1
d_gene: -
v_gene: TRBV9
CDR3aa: CASSVTGNYYNEQFF
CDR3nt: TGTGCCAGCAGCGTAACCGGAAACTATTACAATGAGCAGTTCTTC

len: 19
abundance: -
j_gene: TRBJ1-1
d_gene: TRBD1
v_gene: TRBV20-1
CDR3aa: CSARTFSMDRGGRDTEAFF
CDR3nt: TGCAGTGCTAGAACGTTTAGTATGGACAGGGGTGGAAGGGACACTGAAGCTTTCTTT

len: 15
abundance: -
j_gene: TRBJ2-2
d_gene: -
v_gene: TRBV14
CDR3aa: CASSQDKADAGELFF
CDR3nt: TGTGCCAGCAGCCAAGATAAGGCGGACGCCGGGGAGCTGTTTTTT

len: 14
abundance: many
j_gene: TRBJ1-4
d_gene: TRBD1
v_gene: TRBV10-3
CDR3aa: CAISQTGGGEKLFF
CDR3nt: TGTGCCATCAGCCAAACAGGGGGAGGTGAAAAACTGTTTTTT

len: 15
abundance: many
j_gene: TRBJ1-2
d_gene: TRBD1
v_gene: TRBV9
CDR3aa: CASSRRDRANYGYTF
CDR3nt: TGTGCCAGCAGTAGGAGGGACAGGGCTAACTATGGCTACACCTTC

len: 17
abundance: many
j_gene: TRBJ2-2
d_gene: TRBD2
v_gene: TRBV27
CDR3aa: CASSLIGTGGPAGELFF
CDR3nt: TGTGCCAGCAGCTTAATTGGGACGGGGGGGCCGGCCGGGGAGCTGTTTTTT

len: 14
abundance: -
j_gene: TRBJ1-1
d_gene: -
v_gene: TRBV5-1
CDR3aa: CASSLTQARAEAFF
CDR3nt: TGCGCCAGCAGCTTGACACAGGCTAGGGCTGAAGCTTTCTTT

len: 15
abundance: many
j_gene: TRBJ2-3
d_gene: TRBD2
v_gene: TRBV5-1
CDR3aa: CASSLARGGVDTQYF
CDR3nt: TGCGCCAGCAGCTTGGCTCGGGGGGGCGTGGATACGCAGTATTTT

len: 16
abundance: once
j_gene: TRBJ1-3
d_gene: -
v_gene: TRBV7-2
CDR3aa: CASSLAGERAGNTIYF
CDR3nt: TGTGCCAGCAGCTTAGCCGGGGAAAGGGCTGGAAACACCATATATTTT

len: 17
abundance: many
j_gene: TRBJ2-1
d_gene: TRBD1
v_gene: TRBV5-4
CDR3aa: CASSARLGQGGNNEQFF
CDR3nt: TGTGCCAGCAGCGCACGCCTGGGACAGGGGGGCAACAATGAGCAGTTCTTC

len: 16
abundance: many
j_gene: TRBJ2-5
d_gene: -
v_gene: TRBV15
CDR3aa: CATSRDYGLSEETQYF
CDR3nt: TGTGCCACCAGCAGAGACTACGGACTATCGGAGGAGACCCAGTACTTC

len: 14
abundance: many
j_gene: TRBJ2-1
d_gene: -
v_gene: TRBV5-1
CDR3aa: CASSSTSGYNEQFF
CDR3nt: TGCGCCAGCAGCTCGACCTCAGGTTACAATGAGCAGTTCTTC

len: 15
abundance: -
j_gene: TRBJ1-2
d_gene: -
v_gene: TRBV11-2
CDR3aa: CASSLDPQANYGYTF
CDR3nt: TGTGCCAGCAGCTTAGATCCCCAGGCAAACTATGGCTACACCTTC

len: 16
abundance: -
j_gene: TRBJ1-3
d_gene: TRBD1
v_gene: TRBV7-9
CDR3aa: CASSLEGAWAGNTIYF
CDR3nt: TGTGCCAGCAGCTTAGAGGGGGCATGGGCTGGAAACACCATATATTTT

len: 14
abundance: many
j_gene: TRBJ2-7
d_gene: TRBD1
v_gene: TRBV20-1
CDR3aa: CSARDLGQGYEQYF
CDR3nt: TGCAGTGCTAGAGATCTCGGACAGGGCTACGAGCAGTACTTC